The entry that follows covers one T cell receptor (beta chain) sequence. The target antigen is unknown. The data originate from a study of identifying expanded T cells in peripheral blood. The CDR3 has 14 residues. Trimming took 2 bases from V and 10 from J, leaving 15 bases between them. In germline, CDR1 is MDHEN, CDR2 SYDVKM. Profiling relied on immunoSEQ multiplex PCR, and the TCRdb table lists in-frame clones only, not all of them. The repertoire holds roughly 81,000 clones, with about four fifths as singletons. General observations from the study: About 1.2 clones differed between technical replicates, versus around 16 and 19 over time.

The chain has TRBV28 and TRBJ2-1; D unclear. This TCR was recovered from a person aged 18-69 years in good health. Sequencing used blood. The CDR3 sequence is CASSLRSLQYEQFF. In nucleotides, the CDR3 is TGTGCCAGCAGTTTACGGAGTTTACAATACGAGCAGTTCTTC.